This TCR beta chain was retrieved from a study of blood T cell repertoires in COVID-19 (dated by TCRdb to about 2020). Describing the broader study: Collaborator samples came from the United States, Italy and Spain and covered acute and convalescent phases of COVID-19. The prospective study material was composed of cDNA or gDNA derived from T cells, B-cell-depleted T cells, or PBMCs. The dataset comprised deeply sampled blood TCRbeta repertoires from subjects exposed to, actively infected with, or recovered from COVID-19. The repertoires were released in a freely available public database intended as a resource for research on the immune response to SARS-CoV-2. Samples came from the ongoing ImmuneRACE study (first 160 participants) plus 1,254 subjects from 6 global collaborators. Nearly every sample came with metadata listing a de-identified subject ID, COVID-19 status, age in years and sex. Where available, HLA class I and class II types were obtained from metadata supplied by the sample provider rather than from assay-based typing. Study-level results and caveats: The quantity of clinical and demographic metadata differed by source and by participant and was supplied without curation.

Its CDR3 holds 13 amino acids, cysteine through phenylalanine. Only CDR3 DNA is held: 39 bases, read in frame from base 1. From the germline V gene, CDR1 is MNHEY and CDR2 is SVGAGI. The germline V end is reduced by 10 bases and the J end by 1 base; junction bases left unmatched: 5. TCRbeta CDR3 regions were amplified from genomic DNA using the immunoSEQ Assay, a bias-controlled multiplex PCR. Under the source paper's analysis protocol: The number of nucleated cells in each sample was estimated from the amplification of reference gene primers within the assay. To quantify the absolute abundance of each unique TCRbeta CDR3 rearrangement, sequence reads were collapsed and filtered. For each sample, productive Simpson clonality was calculated as the square root of Simpson's diversity index over productive rearrangements. Held by TCRdb, this immuneACCESS table contains in-frame sequences only and omits some clones. Under half of the omission traces to an unresolved V gene where checked; the cause of the rest is unknown. V and J calls and clone size follow that table, whereas D and trimming were derived from the DNA. The sample data list 390,000 or so clones, and 80% to 85% of these were observed just once. About 4.9% of the sample lies in the top ten.

About this clone itself: Its recognized antigen is unknown. Base qualities were left out, and no much larger clone turns up one base away.

Enrolling through a virtual design, the prospective study's participants ranged in age from about 18 to 89 years and lived across 24 United States geographic areas. In the prospective study, cohorts were assigned on the basis of participant-reported clinical history obtained from a screening survey and a study questionnaire. ImmuneRACE Cohort 3 recovered participants were defined by two consecutive negative NP/OP PCR tests, healthcare professional clearance, or symptom resolution. In the prospective study, mobile phlebotomists collected whole blood, serum and a nasopharyngeal or oropharyngeal swab from each participant. Over a roughly two-month period, participants in the prospective study had the option of providing additional blood draws and questionnaires. Before DNA extraction, prospective study blood samples were shipped either frozen or at room temperature.

The sequence joins TRBV6-5 to TRBJ1-2; 8 of the junction bases match TRBD1. This receptor was obtained from a woman between 45 and 60 years old who had recovered from COVID-19. Material for sequencing was PBMCs or T cells enriched from blood (not recorded which). CDR3 loop: CATNRGDNYGYTF. The nucleotide sequence is TGTGCCACCAACAGGGGGGATAACTATGGCTACACCTTC.